This T cell receptor beta chain came from a study of identical twins. Study results and limitations: Possibly, invariant MAIT and iNKT cells partly confounded zero-insertion analyses. Beta clonotypes that were abundant in cord blood contained fewer insertions, a pattern absent from memory repertoires.

Germline loops: CDR1 ENHRY, CDR2 SYGVKD. The CDR3 covers 14 residues. After removal of 6 bases from V and 4 bases from J, the junction contained 5 bases not matched to a gene. A universal primer binding site was introduced by template switching. The final cDNA contained unique molecular identifiers. TCRdb redid the calling of the 5' RACE reads with MiXCR, one entry per CDR3 protein. The sample contains hundreds of thousands of distinct CDR3 sequences, around 6% of which appear only once. This clonotype showed up just a few times. The antigen is not known. Sequenced material: naive T cells sorted from blood. The chain carries TRBV10-3 and TRBJ2-1; 8 bases are a match to TRBD1. This clonotype was obtained from a man aged 18 to 29 in good health. The CDR3 is CAISPRQGYNEQFF. CDR3 nucleotide sequence: TGTGCCATCAGCCCCCGACAGGGGTACAATGAGCAGTTCTTC.